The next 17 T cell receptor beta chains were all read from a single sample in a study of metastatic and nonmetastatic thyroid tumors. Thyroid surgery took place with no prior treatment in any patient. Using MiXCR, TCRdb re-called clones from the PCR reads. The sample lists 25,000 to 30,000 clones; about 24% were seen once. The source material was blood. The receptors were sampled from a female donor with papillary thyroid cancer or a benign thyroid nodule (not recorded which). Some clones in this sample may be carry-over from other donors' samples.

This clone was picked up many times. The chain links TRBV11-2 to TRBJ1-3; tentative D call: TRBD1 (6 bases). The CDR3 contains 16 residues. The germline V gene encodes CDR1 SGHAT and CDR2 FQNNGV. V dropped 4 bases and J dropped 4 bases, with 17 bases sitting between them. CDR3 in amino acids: CASSSGLQGAGNTIYF. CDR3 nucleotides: TGTGCCAGCAGCTCAGGATTACAGGGTGCCGGAAACACCATATATTTT.

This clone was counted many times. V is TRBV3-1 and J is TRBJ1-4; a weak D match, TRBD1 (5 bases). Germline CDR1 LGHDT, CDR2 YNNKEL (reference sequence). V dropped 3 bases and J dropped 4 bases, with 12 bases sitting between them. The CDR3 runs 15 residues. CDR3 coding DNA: TGTGCCAGCAGCCAGTCAGGGCAGGGTAATGAAAAACTGTTTTTT. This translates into CASSQSGQGNEKLFF.

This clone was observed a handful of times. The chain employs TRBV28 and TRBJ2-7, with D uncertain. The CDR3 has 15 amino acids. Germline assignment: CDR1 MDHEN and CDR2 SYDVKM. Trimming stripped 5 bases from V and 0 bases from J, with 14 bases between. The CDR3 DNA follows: TGTGCCAGCAGTCCAGGTTCCTTAAGCTCCTACGAGCAGTACTTC. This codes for CASSPGSLSSYEQYF.

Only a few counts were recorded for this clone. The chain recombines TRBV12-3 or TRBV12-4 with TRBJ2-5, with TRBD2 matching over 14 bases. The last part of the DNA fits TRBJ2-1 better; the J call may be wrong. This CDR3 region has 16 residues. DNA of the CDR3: TGTGCCAGCCAAGAGTCGGGACTAGCGGGAGTTAATGAGCAGTTCTTC. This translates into CASQESGLAGVNEQFF.

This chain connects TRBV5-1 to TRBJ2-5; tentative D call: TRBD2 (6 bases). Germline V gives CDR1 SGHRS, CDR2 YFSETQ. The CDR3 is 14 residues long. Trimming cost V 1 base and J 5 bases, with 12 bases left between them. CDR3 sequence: CASSLTSPEETQYF. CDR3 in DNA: TGCGCCAGCAGCTTGACTAGCCCGGAGGAGACCCAGTACTTC. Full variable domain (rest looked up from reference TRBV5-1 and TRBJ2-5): KAGVTQTPRYLIKTRGQQVTLSCSPISGHRSVSWYQQTPGQGLQFLFEYFSETQRNKGNFPGRFSGRQFSNSRSEMNVSTLELGDSALYLCASSLTSPEETQYFGPGTRLLVL.

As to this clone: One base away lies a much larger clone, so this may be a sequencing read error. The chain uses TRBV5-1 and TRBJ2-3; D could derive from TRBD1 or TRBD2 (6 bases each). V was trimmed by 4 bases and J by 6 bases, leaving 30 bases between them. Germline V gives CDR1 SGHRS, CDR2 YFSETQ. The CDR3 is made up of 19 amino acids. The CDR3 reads CASSPLLGGRSVFEDTQYF. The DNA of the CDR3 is TGCGCCAGCAGCCCCCTTTTAGGGGGGAGGTCCGTATTCGAGGATACGCAGTATTTT.

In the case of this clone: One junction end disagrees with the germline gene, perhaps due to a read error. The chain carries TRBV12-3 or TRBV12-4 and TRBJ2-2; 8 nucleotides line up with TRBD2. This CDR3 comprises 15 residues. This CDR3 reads CSSSFVPRGGWELFF. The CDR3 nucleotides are TGTTCCAGCAGTTTCGTCCCCCGCGGGGGGTGGGAGCTGTTTTTT.

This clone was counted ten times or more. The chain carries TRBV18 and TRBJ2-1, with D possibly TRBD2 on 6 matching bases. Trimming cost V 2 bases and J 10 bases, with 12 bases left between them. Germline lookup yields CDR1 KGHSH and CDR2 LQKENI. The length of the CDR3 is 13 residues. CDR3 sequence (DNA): TGTGCCAGCTCACCAGGGGGGTTCGGGGAGCAGTTCTTC. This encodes CASSPGGFGEQFF.

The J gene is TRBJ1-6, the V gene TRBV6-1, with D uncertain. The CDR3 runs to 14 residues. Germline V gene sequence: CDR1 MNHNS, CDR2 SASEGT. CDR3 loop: CASARRRLGPTLHF. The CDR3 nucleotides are TGTGCAAGCGCCCGACGACGGCTAGGACCAACCCTCCACTTT.

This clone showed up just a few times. The CDR3 nucleotides read TGTGCCAGCTTAGACAGGGACACCGGGGAGCTGTTTTTT. This gives the protein CASLDRDTGELFF. This sequence joins TRBV6-1 and TRBJ2-2; 7 bases are shared with TRBD1. Losses at the gene ends were 8 bases for V and 3 bases for J; bases not matched to a gene: 3. CDR3 length: 13 residues. Germline V gene lookup returns CDR1 MNHNS and CDR2 SASEGT.

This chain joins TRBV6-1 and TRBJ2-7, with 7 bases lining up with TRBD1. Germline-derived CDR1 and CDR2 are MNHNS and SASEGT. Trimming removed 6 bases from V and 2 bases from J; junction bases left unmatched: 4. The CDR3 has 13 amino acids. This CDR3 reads CASRLQGAYEQYF. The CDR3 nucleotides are TGTGCCAGCAGATTGCAGGGGGCCTACGAGCAGTACTTC.

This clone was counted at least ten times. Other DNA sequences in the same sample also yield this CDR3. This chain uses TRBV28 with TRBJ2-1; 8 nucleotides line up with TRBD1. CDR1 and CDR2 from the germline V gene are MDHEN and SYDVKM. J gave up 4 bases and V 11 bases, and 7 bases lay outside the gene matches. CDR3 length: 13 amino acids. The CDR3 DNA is TGTGCCCACCAGGGGGCCGGTTACAATGAGCAGTTCTTC. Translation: CAHQGAGYNEQFF.

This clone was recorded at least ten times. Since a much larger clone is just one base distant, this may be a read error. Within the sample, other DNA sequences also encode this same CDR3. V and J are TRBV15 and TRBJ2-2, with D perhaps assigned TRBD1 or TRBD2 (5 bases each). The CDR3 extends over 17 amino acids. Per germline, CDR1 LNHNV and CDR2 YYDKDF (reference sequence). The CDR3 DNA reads TGTGCCACCAGTCCAAACCCGGGACGGAGGAACACCGAGGAGCTGTTTTTT. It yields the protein CATSPNPGRRNTEELFF.

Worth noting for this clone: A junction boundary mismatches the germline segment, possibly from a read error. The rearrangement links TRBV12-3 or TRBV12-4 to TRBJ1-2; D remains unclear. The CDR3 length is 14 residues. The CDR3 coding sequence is TGTGCCAGCAGTTCGGTACTGATCAACTATGGCTACACTTTC. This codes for CASSSVLINYGYTF.

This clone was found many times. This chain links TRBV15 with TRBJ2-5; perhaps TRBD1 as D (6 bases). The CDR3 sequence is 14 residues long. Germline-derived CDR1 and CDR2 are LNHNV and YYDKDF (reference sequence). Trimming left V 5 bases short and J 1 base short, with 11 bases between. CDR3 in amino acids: CATSRQGPQETQYF. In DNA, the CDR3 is TGTGCCACCAGCCGTCAGGGGCCCCAAGAGACCCAGTACTTC.

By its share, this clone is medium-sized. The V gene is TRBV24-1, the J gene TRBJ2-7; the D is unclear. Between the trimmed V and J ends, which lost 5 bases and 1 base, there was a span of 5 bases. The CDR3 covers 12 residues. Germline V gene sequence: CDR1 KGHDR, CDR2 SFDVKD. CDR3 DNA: TGTGCCACCAGTGCCGTTTCCTACGAGCAGTACTTC. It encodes CATSAVSYEQYF.

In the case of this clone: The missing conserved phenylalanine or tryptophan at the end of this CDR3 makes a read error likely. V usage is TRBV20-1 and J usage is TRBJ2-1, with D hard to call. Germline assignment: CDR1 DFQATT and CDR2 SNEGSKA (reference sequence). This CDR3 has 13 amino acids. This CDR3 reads CSAGDRADHEQFL. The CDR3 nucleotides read TGCAGTGCTGGAGATCGGGCCGACCATGAGCAGTTCCTC.